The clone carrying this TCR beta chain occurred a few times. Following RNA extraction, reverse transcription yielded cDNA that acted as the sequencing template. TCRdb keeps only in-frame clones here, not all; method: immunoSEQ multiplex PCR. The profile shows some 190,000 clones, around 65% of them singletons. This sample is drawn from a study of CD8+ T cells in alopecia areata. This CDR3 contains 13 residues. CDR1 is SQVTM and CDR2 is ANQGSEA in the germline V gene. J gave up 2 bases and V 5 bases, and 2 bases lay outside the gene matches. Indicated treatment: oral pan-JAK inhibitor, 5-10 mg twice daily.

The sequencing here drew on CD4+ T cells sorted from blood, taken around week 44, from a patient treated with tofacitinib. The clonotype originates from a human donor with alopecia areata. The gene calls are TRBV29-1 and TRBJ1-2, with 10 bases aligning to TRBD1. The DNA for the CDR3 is TGCAGCGTTTCGGACAGGGGGAACTATGGCTACACCTTC. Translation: CSVSDRGNYGYTF.